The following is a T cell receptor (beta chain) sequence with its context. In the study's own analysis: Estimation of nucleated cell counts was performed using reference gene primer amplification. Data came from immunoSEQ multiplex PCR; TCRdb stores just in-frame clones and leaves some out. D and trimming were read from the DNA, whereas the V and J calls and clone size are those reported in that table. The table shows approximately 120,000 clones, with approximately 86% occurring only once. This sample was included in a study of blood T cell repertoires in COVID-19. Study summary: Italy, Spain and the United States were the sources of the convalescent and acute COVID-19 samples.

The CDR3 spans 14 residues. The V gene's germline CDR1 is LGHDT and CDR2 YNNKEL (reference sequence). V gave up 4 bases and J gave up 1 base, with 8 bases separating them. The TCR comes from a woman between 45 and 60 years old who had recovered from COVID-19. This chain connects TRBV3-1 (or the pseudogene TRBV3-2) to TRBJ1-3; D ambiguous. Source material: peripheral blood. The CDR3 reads CASSPERSGNTIYF. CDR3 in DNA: TGTGCCAGCAGCCCCGAGCGGTCTGGAAACACCATATATTTT.